This T cell receptor (beta chain) derives from a study of tumor and adjacent non-tumor tissue in lung cancer (dated by TCRdb to about 2018). Study-wide context: The cohort included some 11 adenocarcinoma, 2 squamous cell carcinoma and 1 small cell lung cancer patients. Under 35 paired specimens, one tumor and one normal lung sample per patient, were profiled by TCRbeta CDR3 sequencing. The 15 or so patients were aged roughly 31 to 80 years, included 10 men and 5 women, and had TNM stage I to III disease. Sequencing generated a total of 125,075,908 productive TCRbeta reads, averaging roughly 4.4 million reads per sample. Bulk TCRbeta repertoires were compared between lung tumor tissue and matched distant non-tumor lung tissue obtained from around 14 lung cancer patients.

RNA was extracted from bulk unsorted tissue and checked for quality with a NanoDrop ND-1000 and an Agilent 2100. All donors had newly diagnosed lung cancer, had not received prior chemotherapy, and were admitted for thoracic surgery in China between August and November 2014. Anyone who had undergone radiotherapy or chemotherapy before, or who had another cancer at the same time, was left out of the study. Pieces of surgical tissue measuring about 1-2.2 cm3 were kept in RNAlater solution and stored at -80 degrees C until use. The library came from multiplex PCR. Sequenced on an Illumina HiSeq 2500. TCRbeta libraries were constructed through three rounds of nested PCR with primers (Table S4) according to protocols modified from ARM-PCR. Before sequencing, PCR products of 200-500 bp were excised from the gel and purified with the QIAquick gel extraction kit. From the authors' description of their analysis: Reads were cleaned with Trimmomatic, merged with FLASH into complete CDR3 sequences, and assigned to V(D)J germline segments with MiTCR. VDJtools was used to compute clonal diversity as the inverse Simpson's index. Productive reads were defined as in-frame sequences without a premature stop codon. TCRdb cleaned the public reads at Q25 with fastp, built clones with MiXCR and kept in-frame beta chains. Rows matching on CDR3 protein sequence are summarized as one entry with the most common DNA and genes. The V and J calls come from TCRdb's annotation, not from the publication. The sample records approximately 140,000 distinct CDR3 sequences, approximately 66% of which are singletons. The ten largest clones add up to about 20% of the sample.

The germline V gene (reference sequence) gives CDR1 as DFQATT and CDR2 as SNEGSKA. Clipping removes 1 base from V and 8 bases from J, with 7 as the unmatched junction base count. Including the terminal cysteine and phenylalanine, the CDR3 comprises 13 residues. This entry keeps only the CDR3 DNA: 39 bases, framed from base 1. General findings and caveats noted by the study authors: Tumor tissue showed significantly higher TCR diversity (inverse Simpson) than normal lung tissue, at roughly 430 vs 170 (P = 0.0075, Mann-Whitney U test). Significantly higher TCR diversity was found in younger patients, and higher tumor TCR diversity was associated with shorter overall and disease-free survival. Neither the sequencing platform nor unique molecular identifiers are named or mentioned anywhere in the methods. Only about 15 patients were included in the cohort, and the need for larger samples and more detailed clinical data was noted by the authors. Because peripheral blood was not sequenced, blood TCRbeta repertoires in the lung cancer patients of the study were not examined. The top 100 clones accounted for a significantly larger cumulative portion of the repertoire in normal lung than in tumor tissue.

This clonotype was seen more than once but under ten times. Its specific antigen is unknown. No much larger clone exists at a distance of one base, and base qualities are not known. The sequence was obtained from a man aged 60-69 years with small cell lung cancer. The sequenced material came from lung tumor tissue. The chain uses TRBV20-1 and TRBJ1-2; TRBD1 agrees with 7 junctional bases. Here is the DNA: TGCAGTGCTAGAGGCACAGGGGAGGGCGGCTACACCTTC. Translated, it gives CSARGTGEGGYTF.